The clone carrying this TCR beta chain has only one observation. Germline V gene data show CDR1 as DFQATT and CDR2 as SNEGSKA (reference sequence). This CDR3 contains 11 residues. V dropped 4 bases and J dropped 7 bases, with 11 bases sitting between them. The sample comes from a study of CD8+ T cells in alopecia areata. Sequencing templates came from extracted RNA that was reverse transcribed into cDNA. Assay used: immunoSEQ multiplex PCR; TCRdb lists only in-frame clones, some missing. The sample includes 200,000 to 250,000 clones, roughly two thirds seen only once; the top ten take about 1.3%. The sample here was CD4+ T cells sorted from blood, taken at week 0. The TCR sequence derives from a human donor with alopecia areata. The rearrangement uses TRBV20-1 and TRBJ2-7; maybe TRBD1 (6 bases). The CDR3 region is CSANRVGEQYF. DNA for the CDR3: TGCAGTGCTAACAGGGTGGGAGAGCAGTACTTC.